The present T cell receptor (beta chain) was sequenced within a study of somatic mutations in cytotoxic T cells in rheumatoid arthritis. The overall study: Using a FACSAria II or Sony SH800, a portion of the V beta antibody-stained T-cell populations were flow-sorted at nearly 100% purity, and among those populations were V beta1+ cells that were then sequenced for TCRB. General study points: Among patients with rheumatoid arthritis, but not healthy controls, CD8+ clonality increased with age. Between rheumatoid arthritis patients and age-matched healthy controls, CD8+ T-cell clonality showed no significant difference.

Profiling relied on immunoSEQ multiplex PCR, and the TCRdb table lists in-frame clones only, not all of them. The sample has tens of thousands of clones, around 86% seen once; the top ten hold roughly a tenth. The CDR3 length is 16 residues. The V and J ends lost 5 bases and 4 bases, in that order; junction bases with no gene match: 5. CDR1 is SGHAT and CDR2 is FQNNGV in the germline V gene. A word on this clone: The antigen remains undetermined.

Sequencing was carried out using CD8+ T cells sorted from blood. This receptor was obtained from an adult with rheumatoid arthritis. The V call is TRBV11-2, the J call TRBJ1-6, with 10 bases aligning to TRBD1. CDR3 bases: TGTGCCAGCAGCAGTGGGACAGGGGAGTATAATTCACCCCTCCACTTT. Protein sequence: CASSSGTGEYNSPLHF.